This TCR beta chain is from a study of cytomegalovirus exposure and HLA in healthy donors. Study-wide results and caveats: Cytomegalovirus status was reportedly diagnosed by the classifier with high sensitivity and specificity. The study put some 160 TCR beta chains on its list as cytomegalovirus-associated.

As to this clone: Its antigen is not known.

From the 120-subject validation cohort, which was separate from the roughly 700-subject first cohort, the donors were drawn. The repertoire was sequenced with immunoSEQ multiplex PCR; TCRdb's copy has only in-frame clones and lacks some. The sample has around 55,000 clones, 75% to 95% seen once. This sequence originates from a young man in good health and CMV-seronegative. Material for sequencing was PBMCs.

The CDR3 DNA is TGCGCCAGCAGCCGGGGCGGGGGTAGGGGCCACTCTGGAAACACCATATATTTT. It specifies CASSRGGGRGHSGNTIYF. This rearrangement joins TRBV4-1 to TRBJ1-3; a weak D match, TRBD1 (5 bases). The CDR3 is 18 residues long. In germline, CDR1 is MGHRA, CDR2 YSYEKL. Trimming stripped 4 bases from V and 0 bases from J, with 19 bases between.